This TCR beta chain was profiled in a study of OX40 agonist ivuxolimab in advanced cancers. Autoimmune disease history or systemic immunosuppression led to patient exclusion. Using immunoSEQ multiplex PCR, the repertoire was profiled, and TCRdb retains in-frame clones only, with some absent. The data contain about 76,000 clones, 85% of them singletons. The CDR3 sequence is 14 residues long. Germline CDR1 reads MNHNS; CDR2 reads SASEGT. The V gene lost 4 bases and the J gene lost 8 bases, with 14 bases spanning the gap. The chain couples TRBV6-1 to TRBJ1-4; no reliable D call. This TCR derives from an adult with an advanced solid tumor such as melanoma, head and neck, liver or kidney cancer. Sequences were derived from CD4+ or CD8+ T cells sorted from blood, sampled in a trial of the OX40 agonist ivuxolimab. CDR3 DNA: TGTGCCAGCAGTGCCACACCTAATGACGAAAAACTGTTTTTT. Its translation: CASSATPNDEKLFF.